The 20 T cell receptor beta chains given below trace back to one sample, sequenced in a study of molecular identifiers for immune sequencing clone quantification (dated by TCRdb to the late 2010s). The library was made by PCR. Sequencing took place on an Illumina MiSeq. TCRdb reprocessing: public reads trimmed at Q25 with fastp, clones called with MiXCR, in-frame beta chains kept. For every CDR3 protein sequence, its rows merge into one entry that carries the most common genes and DNA. This sample holds just over 35,000 distinct CDR3 sequences; about a fifth were observed only once. The top ten hold less than 8.5% of the sample. Input material: naive CD8+ T cells from blood, with Jurkat cell RNA spiked in. Reading the label with the study, this specimen's cell subset or site is: FACS-sorted CD8+CD4-CCR7+CD45RA+ naive T cells. Receptor source: a human donor in good health. Some libraries in this study had Jurkat cell RNA spiked in.

This clonotype is medium-sized. This chain connects TRBV7-6 to TRBJ2-7; D could derive from TRBD1 or TRBD2 (5 bases each). Per the germline V gene, CDR1 is SGHVS and CDR2 is FNYEAQ. This CDR3 region has 11 residues. Between the trimmed V and J ends, which lost 4 bases and 6 bases, there was a span of 7 bases. CDR3 bases: TGTGCCAGCAGCTCGGGGCCCGAGCAGTACTTC. Translation: CASSSGPEQYF.

This clonotype was seen ten or more times. The rearrangement joins TRBV6-1 to TRBJ1-3, with 7 bases fitting TRBD1. Trimming cost V 2 bases and J 0 bases; bases outside gene matches: 4. Looked up from germline, CDR1 is MNHNS and CDR2 is SASEGT. The CDR3 is 16 amino acids. CDR3 residues: CASSEYAGGSGNTIYF. CDR3 DNA sequence: TGTGCCAGCAGTGAATACGCAGGGGGCTCTGGAAACACCATATATTTT.

This clonotype occurred many times. This chain links TRBV15 with TRBJ1-4; D might be TRBD1 (5 bases). CDR3 length: 15 residues. The ends were cut back, 3 bases at V and 4 bases at J, with 12 bases in the middle. Germline V CDR1 and CDR2: LNHNV, YYDKDF (reference sequence). This CDR3 reads CATSSTTELNEKLFF. In DNA, the CDR3 is TGTGCCACCAGCAGTACGACAGAACTTAATGAAAAACTGTTTTTT.

This clonotype was seen at least ten times. CDR3 nucleotides: TGTGCCAGCGGGACAGGTGGGACTTACGAGCAGTACTTC. Protein: CASGTGGTYEQYF. The chain employs TRBV11-2 and TRBJ2-7, with 8 bases that match TRBD1. The CDR3 loop spans 13 amino acids. J was trimmed by 4 bases and V by 8 bases; bases with no gene match: 7. Per germline, CDR1 SGHAT and CDR2 FQNNGV.

This clonotype showed up many times. This rearrangement joins TRBV15 to TRBJ2-5; the match to TRBD1 covers 7 bases. V dropped 5 bases and J dropped 5; count of bases not matched to a gene: 8. Germline V gene sequence: CDR1 LNHNV, CDR2 YYDKDF (reference sequence). This CDR3 has 14 amino acids. The CDR3: CATSGNRGRETQYF. CDR3 in DNA: TGTGCCACCAGCGGGAACAGGGGAAGGGAGACCCAGTACTTC. The entire variable domain, with the rest obtained from reference TRBV15 and TRBJ2-5, is as follows: DAMVIQNPRYQVTQFGKPVTLSCSQTLNHNVMYWYQQKSSQAPKLLFHYYDKDFNNEADTPDNFQSRRPNTSFCFLDIRSPGLGDTAMYLCATSGNRGRETQYFGPGTRLLVL.

In regard to this clonotype: A clone one base away is much larger, so this may be a read error. The chain is built from TRBV14 and TRBJ2-1; the match to TRBD1 covers 8 bases. Looked up from germline, CDR1 is SGHDN and CDR2 is FVKESK. The length of the CDR3 is 15 residues. The CDR3 sequence is CTSSQDRARIDEQFF. In DNA form, the CDR3 reads TGTACCAGCAGCCAGGACAGGGCGAGGATAGATGAGCAGTTCTTC.

The chain combines TRBV27 with TRBJ2-2, with D unclear. The CDR3 length is 12 residues. Per the germline V gene, CDR1 is MNHEY and CDR2 is SMNVEV (reference sequence). V shed 6 bases and J shed 6 bases, with 8 bases lying between them. CDR3 loop: CASRDRPGELFF. The CDR3 DNA follows: TGTGCCAGCAGGGATCGTCCCGGGGAGCTGTTTTTT.

About this clonotype itself: This may be a read error, as it is one base from a much larger clone. The V gene is TRBV5-6, the J gene TRBJ2-1; no clear D. Germline CDR1 reads SGHDT; CDR2 reads YYEEEE. This CDR3 has 18 amino acids. CDR3 in DNA: TGTGCCAGCAGCTTCGGGTTTTCCGACCACACCTCCTACAGTGAGCAGTTCTTC. As protein: CASSFGFSDHTSYSEQFF.

Turning to this clonotype: This may come from a read error, since a much larger clone is one base off. V and J are TRBV2 and TRBJ1-5; D gene uncertain. Germline V gene data show CDR1 as SNHLY and CDR2 as FYNNEI. The CDR3 extends over 18 amino acids. The CDR3 reads CAGSELGSGSKSNQPQHF. The CDR3 DNA follows: TGTGCCGGCAGTGAACTCGGGTCCGGATCCAAGAGCAATCAGCCCCAGCATTTT.

At least ten counts were recorded for this clonotype. The rearrangement links TRBV29-1 to TRBJ2-1, with 9 bases fitting TRBD2. The CDR3 consists of 13 residues. Germline trimming cut 5 bases from V and 8 bases from J; bases unmatched to any gene: 7. Germline loops: CDR1 SQVTM, CDR2 ANQGSEA. The CDR3: CSVSLAGADEQFF. The CDR3 DNA reads TGCAGCGTTTCCTTAGCGGGAGCGGATGAGCAGTTCTTC.

Regarding this clonotype: An end of the junction does not agree with germline; a read error may underlie this. V gene TRBV6-6 combines with J gene TRBJ2-5, with D unresolved. CDR1 and CDR2 from the germline V gene are MNHNY and SVGAGI (reference sequence). This CDR3 spans 13 amino acids. Here the CDR3 reads CAGSYGLQETQYF. As DNA, the CDR3 is TGTGCCGGCAGCTACGGCCTCCAAGAGACCCAGTACTTC.

About this clonotype: This could be a read error, since a much larger clone is one nucleotide away. The V call is TRBV3-1, the J call TRBJ2-7; 9 positions agree with TRBD2. The CDR3 is 15 amino acids. Unmatched junction bases numbered 11, after V lost 5 bases and J lost 6 bases. Germline V gene data show CDR1 as LGHDT and CDR2 as YNNKEL (reference sequence). CDR3 region: CASSSHPGLACEQYF. The DNA of the CDR3 is TGTGCCAGCAGCTCACACCCGGGACTAGCCTGCGAGCAGTACTTC.

The chain links TRBV27 to TRBJ2-7; 10 positions agree with TRBD2. The CDR3 is made up of 14 amino acids. Looked up from germline, CDR1 is MNHEY and CDR2 is SMNVEV (reference sequence). V lost 5 bases, J lost 4 bases, and 5 bases stayed unmatched. CDR3 coding DNA: TGTGCCAGCAGTCGCCGGACTAGCGGTTACGAGCAGTACTTC. As protein: CASSRRTSGYEQYF.

In this sample, this clonotype turned up many times. The CDR3 DNA reads as TGTGCCAGCAGTGGGACACTAACCGGGGAGCTGTTTTTT. Protein product: CASSGTLTGELFF. This chain uses TRBV6-2 or TRBV6-3 with TRBJ2-2; D is perhaps TRBD1 (6 bases). CDR3 size: 13 residues. Trimming stripped 5 bases from V and 5 bases from J, with 9 bases between. Germline values: CDR1 MNHEY, CDR2 SVGEGT.

Ten or more counts support this clonotype. CDR3 protein: CASSYGGSQFF. CDR3 DNA sequence: TGTGCCAGCAGTTACGGCGGGAGTCAGTTCTTC. V gene TRBV6-5 combines with J gene TRBJ2-1, with TRBD2 matching 7 bases. Trimming at V came to 2 bases and at J to 13 bases, leaving 2 bases not matched to a gene. This CDR3 is 11 amino acids long. From germline, CDR1 is MNHEY and CDR2 SVGAGI.

A remark on this clonotype: Since a much larger clone is just one base distant, this may be a read error. This chain uses TRBV5-6 with TRBJ2-3; D remains ambiguous. The CDR3 extends over 13 amino acids. Per germline, CDR1 SGHDT and CDR2 YYEEEE. The CDR3 spells CTSQEGIMDTQYF. The CDR3 DNA sequence: TGTACCAGTCAAGAAGGGATCATGGATACGCAGTATTTT. Variable domain in full (rest from reference TRBV5-6 and TRBJ2-3): DAGVTQSPTHLIKTRGQQVTLRCSPKSGHDTVSWYQQALGQGPQFIFQYYEEEERQRGNFPDRFSGHQFPNYSSELNVNALLLGDSALYLCTSQEGIMDTQYFGPGTRLTVL.

The table lists this clonotype with many counts. Here the CDR3 reads CASSSAGQETQYF. The CDR3 bases are TGTGCCAGCAGTTCAGCGGGCCAAGAGACCCAGTACTTC. V usage is TRBV27 and J usage is TRBJ2-5; possibly TRBD2 for D (6 bases). Per the germline V gene, CDR1 is MNHEY and CDR2 is SMNVEV (reference sequence). The CDR3 is 13 residues long. Trimming took 4 bases from V and 1 from J, leaving 7 bases between them.

V and J are TRBV2 and TRBJ2-3; D gene uncertain. CDR1 SNHLY and CDR2 FYNNEI come from the germline V gene. The CDR3 runs 10 residues. V gave up 7 bases and J gave up 6 bases, with 5 bases separating them. The DNA of the CDR3 is TGTGCCAGCATGAGGGATACGCAGTATTTT. As protein: CASMRDTQYF. The full variable domain, with the rest looked up from reference TRBV2 and TRBJ2-3, is EPEVTQTPSHQVTQMGQEVILRCVPISNHLYFYWYRQILGQKVEFLVSFYNNEISEKSEIFDDQFSVERPDGSNFTLKIRSTKLEDSAMYFCASMRDTQYFGPGTRLTVL.

Details on this clonotype: This may stem from a read error, because a much larger clone lies one nucleotide away. V is TRBV2 and J is TRBJ2-1; a possible D gene is TRBD2 (6 bases). CDR3 length: 17 amino acids. Germline CDR1 reads SNHLY; CDR2 reads FYNNEI. Trimming left V 6 bases short and J 5 bases short, with 23 bases between. The CDR3 region has the DNA TGTGCCAGCAGGGGCTGGGACCTAGCGAGGATCAACAATGAGCAGTTCTTC. As protein: CASRGWDLARINNEQFF. Full variable domain (remainder filled in from reference TRBV2 and TRBJ2-1): EPEVTQTPSHQVTQMGQEVILRCVPISNHLYFYWYRQILGQKVEFLVSFYNNEISEKSEIFDDQFSVERPDGSNFTLKIRSTKLEDSAMYFCASRGWDLARINNEQFFGPGTRLTVL.

There are many counts of this clonotype. The chain links TRBV7-8 to TRBJ2-4; no clear D gene. The germline gives CDR1 SGHVS, CDR2 FQNEAQ. Trimming took off 1 base at V and 0 bases at J, with 10 bases between the two ends. CDR3 length: 16 amino acids. CDR3 nucleotide sequence: TGTGCCAGCAGCTTAGGCGCTGCGGTAGCCAAAAACATTCAGTACTTC. Its protein product is CASSLGAAVAKNIQYF.